Sequencing of this T cell receptor beta chain was carried out in a study of T cells in Graves' hyperthyroidism and ophthalmopathy. Study context: The blood sample was taken at first diagnosis, before treatment began.

This clonotype was picked up many times. TCR beta CDR3 regions were amplified from RNA. The study used the HTBI primer set for a first-round RT-PCR of the TCR CDR3. TCRdb ran MiXCR on the multiplex PCR reads and lists one entry per CDR3 protein. The data hold approximately 600,000 distinct CDR3 sequences, with 14% observed a single time. The CDR3 consists of 17 residues. In germline, CDR1 is SGHVS, CDR2 FQNEAQ. Trimming took 1 base from V and 5 from J; bases not matched to a gene: 10. Clinical Activity Scores of at least 3, NOSPECS grades of at least 4 and durations under 3 months characterized ophthalmopathy patients. It was uncontrolled infection, other autoimmune disease, pregnancy or lactation that excluded patients. PBMCs were derived from around 10 ml fresh peripheral blood.

Sequencing was performed on blood. The source of this sequence is a woman between 18 and 30 years old with Graves' ophthalmopathy. This chain links TRBV7-8 with TRBJ2-5; 10 bases agree with TRBD2. This chain's CDR3 is CASSLGDLAGASETQYF. CDR3 DNA: TGTGCCAGCAGCTTAGGGGATCTAGCGGGAGCTTCGGAGACCCAGTACTTC.